This T cell receptor (beta chain) was captured in a study of spatial heterogeneity in lung cancer. For the study at large: The donors were fewer than 80 patients with non-small cell lung cancer that was early-stage and untreated. Sequencing of follow-up PBMC samples took place when they were available, at a median of about two years after resection.

This CDR3 has 13 amino acids. The ends lost 5 bases at V and 4 bases at J; junction bases unmatched: 2. CDR1 SGHNT and CDR2 YENEEA come from the germline V gene. This clonotype was counted ten times or more. Documented time point: blood at routine non-recurrence follow-up after resection. Individually, TCR cDNA molecules were each labelled with a unique molecular identifier. TCRdb ran MiXCR on the 5' RACE reads and lists one entry per CDR3 protein. The profile shows tens of thousands of distinct CDR3 sequences, roughly 8% of them singletons. The rearrangement uses TRBV11-3 and TRBJ1-2; the match to TRBD1 covers 9 bases. The receptor comes from a male donor with early-stage non-small cell lung cancer. This sample comprised PBMCs, obtained at follow-up. For the CDR3, the DNA is TGTGCCAGCAGCCAGGACAGGGGCTATGGCTACACCTTC. Translation: CASSQDRGYGYTF.